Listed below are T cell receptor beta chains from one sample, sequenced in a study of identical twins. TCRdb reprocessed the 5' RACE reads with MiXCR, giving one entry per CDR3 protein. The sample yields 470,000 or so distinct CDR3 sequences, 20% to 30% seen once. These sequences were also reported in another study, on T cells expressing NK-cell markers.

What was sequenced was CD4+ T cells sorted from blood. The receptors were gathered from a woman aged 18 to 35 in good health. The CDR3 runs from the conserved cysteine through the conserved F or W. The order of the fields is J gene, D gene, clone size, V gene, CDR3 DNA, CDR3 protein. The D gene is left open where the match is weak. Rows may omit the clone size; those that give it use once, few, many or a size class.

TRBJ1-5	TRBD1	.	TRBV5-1	TGCGCCAGCAGCCTATGGACAGGGGGCGATCAGCCCCAGCATTTT	CASSLWTGGDQPQHF
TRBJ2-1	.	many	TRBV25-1	TGTGCCAGCAGTGAATTTAGCGTTGGACCCTACAATGAGCAGTTCTTC	CASSEFSVGPYNEQFF
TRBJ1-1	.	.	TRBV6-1	TGTGCCAGCAAGAGAATAACAGCGGGACACACTGAAGCTTTCTTT	CASKRITAGHTEAFF
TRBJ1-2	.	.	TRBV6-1	TGTGCCAGCAAAAGCCGCATTGGACTGACAATCCCTAACTATGGCTACACCTTC	CASKSRIGLTIPNYGYTF
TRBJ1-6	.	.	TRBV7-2	TGTGCCAGCACCCTGGGGGGTCGAGTTACTTCACCCCTCCACTTT	CASTLGGRVTSPLHF
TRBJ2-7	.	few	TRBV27	TGTGCCAGACTTAATAAGACCGGGCGGTCAAGCTCCTACGAGCAGTACTTC	CARLNKTGRSSSYEQYF
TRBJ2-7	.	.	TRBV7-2	TGTGCCAGCAGCTCGATAAGGGGTGACGAGCAGTACTTC	CASSSIRGDEQYF
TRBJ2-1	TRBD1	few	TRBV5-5	TGTGCCAGCAGCAGACAGGGGTTGGATGAGCAGTTCTTC	CASSRQGLDEQFF
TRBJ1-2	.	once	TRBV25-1	TGTGCCAGCAGTGATCTAGGGATTGGAGGCTACACCTTC	CASSDLGIGGYTF
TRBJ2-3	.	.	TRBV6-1	TGTGCCAGCTCGACACATGGCACAGATACGCAGTATTTT	CASSTHGTDTQYF
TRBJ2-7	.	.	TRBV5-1	TGCGCCAGTCGGAGGGACCCCGGGACGTACTACGAGCAGTACTTC	CASRRDPGTYYEQYF
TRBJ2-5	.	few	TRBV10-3	TGTGCCATCAGTGAGAGTGATCGGAGGGAGACCCAGTACTTC	CAISESDRRETQYF
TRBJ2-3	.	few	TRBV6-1	TGTGCCAGCAGTCGGTCAGCGGGTCACCTTACGCAGTATTTT	CASSRSAGHLTQYF
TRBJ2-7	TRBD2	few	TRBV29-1	TGCAGCGTTCGGACTAGCGGATCCTCCTACGAGCAGTACTTC	CSVRTSGSSYEQYF
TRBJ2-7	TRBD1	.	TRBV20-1	TGCAGTGCTAGGTCAGGGGGCCGGTCCTACGAGCAGTACTTC	CSARSGGRSYEQYF
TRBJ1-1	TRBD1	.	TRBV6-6	TGTGCCAGCAGTTACTCGGGACAGGGAGAAGCTTTCTTT	CASSYSGQGEAFF
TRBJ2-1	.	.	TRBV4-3	TGCGCCAGCAGCCCAGGGACCCGGGACTCGCAGTTCTTC	CASSPGTRDSQFF
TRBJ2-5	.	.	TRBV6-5	TGTGCCAGCAGTTACTCGAGTAACGGGGAGACCCAGTACTTC	CASSYSSNGETQYF
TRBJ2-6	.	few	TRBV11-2	TGTGCCAGCACCGATAGGGGCTCGGCGTACTCTGGGGCCAACGTCCTGACTTTC	CASTDRGSAYSGANVLTF
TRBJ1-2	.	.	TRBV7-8	TGTGCCAGCAGTATAGGAAAGGGCTACACCTTC	CASSIGKGYTF
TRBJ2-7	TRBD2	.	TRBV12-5	TGTGCTAGTGCCAGGACTAGCGGGACCTACGAGCAGTACTTC	CASARTSGTYEQYF
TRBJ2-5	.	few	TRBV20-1	TGCAGTGCTAGCAGCCGAGAGACCCAGTACTTC	CSASSRETQYF
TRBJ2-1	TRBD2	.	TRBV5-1	TGCGCCAGCAGCCCCATGGGACTAGCTTACAATGAGCAGTTCTTC	CASSPMGLAYNEQFF
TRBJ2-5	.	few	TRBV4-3	TGCGCCAGCAGCCAAGAATTGGGGGCTAAAGAGACCCAGTACTTC	CASSQELGAKETQYF
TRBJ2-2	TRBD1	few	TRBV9	TGTGCCAGCAGCGTAGACAGGGGATGGACCGGGGAGCTGTTTTTT	CASSVDRGWTGELFF
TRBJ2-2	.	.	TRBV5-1	TGCGCCAGCAGCCGGAGTTACGGGTCCGGGGAGCTGTTTTTT	CASSRSYGSGELFF
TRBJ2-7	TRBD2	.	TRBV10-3	TGTGCCATCAGTGGTAGCGGGGCGTCCACCAACGAGCAGTACTTC	CAISGSGASTNEQYF
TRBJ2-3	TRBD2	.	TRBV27	TGTGCCAGCCGGGTAGCGGGAGGCACAGATACGCAGTATTTT	CASRVAGGTDTQYF
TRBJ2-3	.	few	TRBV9	TGTGCCAGCACGGGGGGCCAACGAGATACGCAGTATTTT	CASTGGQRDTQYF
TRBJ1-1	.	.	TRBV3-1	TGTGCCAGCAGCCAAGTAACCACTGAAGCTTTCTTT	CASSQVTTEAFF
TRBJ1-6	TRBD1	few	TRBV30	TGTGCCTGGAGTGTATTAGGCCAGGGGGCCCCACCCCTCCACTTT	CAWSVLGQGAPPLHF
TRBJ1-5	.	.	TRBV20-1	TGCAGTGCTAGAGGGGGGCTGCAGCCCCAGCATTTT	CSARGGLQPQHF
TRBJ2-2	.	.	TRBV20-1	TGCAGTGCTAGAGCCGCTGGGACCAGGAGGACCGGGGAGCTGTTTTTT	CSARAAGTRRTGELFF
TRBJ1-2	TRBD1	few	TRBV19	TGTGCCAGTATCGGGACAGGGTCAGGCTATGGCTACACCTTC	CASIGTGSGYGYTF
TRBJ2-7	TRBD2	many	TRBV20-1	TGCAGTGCTAGAGCACTAGCGGGGGGCGCCTACGAGCAGTACTTC	CSARALAGGAYEQYF
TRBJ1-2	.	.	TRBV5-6	TGTGCCAGCAGCTTGTGGTGGGACAACTATGGCTACACCTTC	CASSLWWDNYGYTF
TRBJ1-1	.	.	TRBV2	TGTGCCAGCTTGGGGGGGAAGGGCACTGAAGCTTTCTTT	CASLGGKGTEAFF
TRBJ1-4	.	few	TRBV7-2	TGTGCCAGCAGCTTCGGAGGCCACTCTAATGAAAAACTGTTTTTT	CASSFGGHSNEKLFF
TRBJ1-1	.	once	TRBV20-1	TGCAGTGCTAGAGTGGTTGGGAGGGGGAACACTGAAGCTTTCTTT	CSARVVGRGNTEAFF
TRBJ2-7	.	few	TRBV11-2	TGTGCCAGCAGCTTGACGGGGGTGCAGTACTTC	CASSLTGVQYF
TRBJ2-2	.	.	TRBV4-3	TGCGCCAGCAGCCAAGATACGGGAACCGGGGAGCTGTTTTTT	CASSQDTGTGELFF
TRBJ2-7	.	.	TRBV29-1	TGCAGCGCCGCTGGACAGTCCTACGAGCAGTACTTC	CSAAGQSYEQYF
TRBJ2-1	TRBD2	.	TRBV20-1	TGCAGTGCTAAGGGACTAGCGGGTTTTTCGGCGTACAATGAGCAGTTCTTC	CSAKGLAGFSAYNEQFF
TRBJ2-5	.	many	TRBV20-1	TGCAGTGCTACCACCCGGGGGGAGACCCAGTACTTC	CSATTRGETQYF